The 7 T cell receptor beta chains below were found in one sample sequenced in a study of blood T cells in healthy people across ages. Next came a second PCR, run for about 6 to 11 cycles, which used a sample-barcoded 5' primer along with a J-beta primer mix. MiXCR was run by TCRdb on the 5' RACE reads, yielding one entry per CDR3 protein. Here the sample spans about 640,000 distinct CDR3 sequences, roughly 50% being singletons. The specimen was blood. The receptor source for this set is a man aged 60 to 69 in good health.

The V and J genes are TRBV20-1 and TRBJ2-1, with D possibly matching TRBD1 (6 bases). Trimming pared 5 bases from V and 8 bases from J, leaving 13 bases between. Germline-derived CDR1 and CDR2 are DFQATT and SNEGSKA (reference sequence). CDR3 size: 12 residues. CDR3 loop: CSAARDKDEQFF. The DNA for the CDR3 is TGCAGTGCTGCCCGGGACAAGGATGAGCAGTTCTTC.

The J gene is TRBJ2-7, the V gene TRBV29-1; D not resolved. V lost 0 bases and J lost 4, with 13 bases in between. The CDR3 loop spans 14 amino acids. From germline, CDR1 is SQVTM and CDR2 ANQGSEA. In DNA, the CDR3 is TGCAGCGTTGAAGATCGGACGATCCGATACGAGCAGTACTTC. Translated: CSVEDRTIRYEQYF.

The rearrangement uses TRBV25-1 and TRBJ2-7, with D tentatively TRBD2 (5 bases). Near its end, the DNA agrees better with TRBJ2-5, so the J call may be wrong. CDR1 and CDR2 from the germline V gene are MGHDK and SYGVNS. This CDR3 has 15 residues. The CDR3 region is CASSAHRGGKETQYF. CDR3 DNA sequence: TGTGCCAGCAGTGCCCATCGGGGTGGAAAAGAGACCCAGTACTTC.

This clonotype was detected only a few times. The rearrangement links TRBV15 to TRBJ2-7; D may be TRBD1 or TRBD2 (5 bases each). CDR1 is LNHNV and CDR2 is YYDKDF in the germline V gene (reference sequence). V was clipped by 3 bases and J by 10 bases, with 19 bases between them. This CDR3 contains 14 residues. CDR3 region: CATSSGTLLGAQYF. CDR3 DNA sequence: TGTGCCACCAGCAGCGGGACCCTCCTAGGGGCCCAGTACTTC.

This clonotype was seen a single time. This chain connects TRBV24-1 to TRBJ2-5; unclear D gene. CDR3 length equals 14 residues. In germline, CDR1 is KGHDR, CDR2 SFDVKD. V lost 3 bases to trimming and J lost 1 base, with 8 bases between them. CDR3 protein: CATSDPTGQETQYF. CDR3 nucleotides: TGTGCCACCAGTGATCCCACGGGCCAAGAGACCCAGTACTTC.

The chain joins TRBV5-5 to TRBJ2-5; D remains unclear. The CDR3 loop spans 12 amino acids. The germline V gene encodes CDR1 SGHKS and CDR2 YYEKEE (reference sequence). The ends were cut back, 9 bases at V and 2 bases at J, with 11 bases in the middle. CDR3 sequence: CAKKATQETQYF. Here the CDR3 DNA reads TGTGCCAAAAAGGCGACTCAAGAGACCCAGTACTTC. Full variable domain (rest looked up from reference TRBV5-5 and TRBJ2-5): DAGVTQSPTHLIKTRGQQVTLRCSPISGHKSVSWYQQVLGQGPQFIFQYYEKEERGRGNFPDRFSARQFPNYSSELNVNALLLGDSALYLCAKKATQETQYFGPGTRLLVL.

Many counts were recorded for this clonotype. The V call is TRBV29-1, the J call TRBJ2-5; the D gene is possibly TRBD1 (6 bases). The CDR3 sequence is 15 residues long. V was clipped by 7 bases and J by 0 bases, with 18 bases between them. Germline assignment: CDR1 SQVTM and CDR2 ANQGSEA. The chain's CDR3 is CSAKEATGYQETQYF. CDR3 in DNA: TGCAGCGCTAAGGAGGCTACAGGGTACCAAGAGACCCAGTACTTC.